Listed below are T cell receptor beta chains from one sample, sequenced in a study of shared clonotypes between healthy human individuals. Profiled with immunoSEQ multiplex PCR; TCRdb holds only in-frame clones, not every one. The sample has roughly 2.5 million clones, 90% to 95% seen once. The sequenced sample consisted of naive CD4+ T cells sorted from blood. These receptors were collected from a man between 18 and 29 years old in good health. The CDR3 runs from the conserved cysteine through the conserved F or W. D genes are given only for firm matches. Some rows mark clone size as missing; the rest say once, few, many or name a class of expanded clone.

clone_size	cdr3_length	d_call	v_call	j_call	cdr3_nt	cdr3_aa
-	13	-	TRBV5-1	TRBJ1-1	TGCGCCAGCAGGTGGACAGAGAACACTGAAGCTTTCTTT	CASRWTENTEAFF
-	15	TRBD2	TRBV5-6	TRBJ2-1	TGTGCCAGCAGCTTCCGCGGGAGGGTCCACAATGAGCAGTTCTTC	CASSFRGRVHNEQFF
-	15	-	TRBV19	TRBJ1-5	TGTGCCAGTAGTACGGCCTGGGGAGACAATCAGCCCCAGCATTTT	CASSTAWGDNQPQHF
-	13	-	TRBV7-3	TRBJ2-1	TGTGCCAGCAGCCCGGGGACCTACAATGAGCAGTTCTTC	CASSPGTYNEQFF
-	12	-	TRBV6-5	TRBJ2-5	TGTGCCAGCAGTTACAAGGGTGAGACCCAGTACTTC	CASSYKGETQYF
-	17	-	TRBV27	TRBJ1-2	TGTGCCAGCAGTTTACGGCAGGGCCTTGTTTCTAACTATGGCTACACCTTC	CASSLRQGLVSNYGYTF
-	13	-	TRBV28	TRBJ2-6	TGTGCCAGCTATGGGGCGCTAGCCAACGTCCTGACTTTC	CASYGALANVLTF
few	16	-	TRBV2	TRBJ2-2	TGTGCCAGCAGTGAAGATCTACGGGGATCCACCGGGGAGCTGTTTTTT	CASSEDLRGSTGELFF
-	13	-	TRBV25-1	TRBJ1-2	TGTGCCAGTGGGGCGCTACGGGGAGATGGCTACACCTTC	CASGALRGDGYTF
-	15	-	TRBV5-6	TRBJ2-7	TGTGCCAGCAGCTTCCAGGGTCCTTCCTCCTACGAGCAGTACTTC	CASSFQGPSSYEQYF
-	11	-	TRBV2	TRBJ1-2	TGTGCCAGCAGTGACAGGGGTGGCTACACCTTC	CASSDRGGYTF
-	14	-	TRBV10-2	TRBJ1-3	TGCGCCAGCAGTTTTCAGCGCTCTGGAAACACCATATATTTT	CASSFQRSGNTIYF
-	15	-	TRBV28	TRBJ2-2	TGTGCCAGCAGTCCGGGCAGGAGAAGGGGCGGGGAGCTGTTTTTT	CASSPGRRRGGELFF
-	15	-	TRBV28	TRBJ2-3	TGTGCCAGCAGCAATTTGGGGGTGATCACAGATACGCAGTATTTT	CASSNLGVITDTQYF
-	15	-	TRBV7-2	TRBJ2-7	TGTGCCAGCAGCTTAGCGCTCCGGATGGGTGGCGAGCAGTACTTC	CASSLALRMGGEQYF
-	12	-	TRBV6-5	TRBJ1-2	TGTGCCAGCAGTCCTTGGCGGGGTGGCTACACCTTC	CASSPWRGGYTF
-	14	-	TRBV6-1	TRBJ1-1	TGTGCCAGCAGTGAACAGGCCATGAACACTGAAGCTTTCTTT	CASSEQAMNTEAFF
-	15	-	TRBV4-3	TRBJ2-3	TGCGCCAGCAGCCAAGTGGTGGGAGGCACAGATACGCAGTATTTT	CASSQVVGGTDTQYF
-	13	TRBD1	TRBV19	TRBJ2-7	TGTGCCAGTAGTATGACAGGGGGATACGAGCAGTACTTC	CASSMTGGYEQYF
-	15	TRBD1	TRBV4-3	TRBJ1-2	TGCGCCAGCAGCGAAGGACAGGGAGGGAACTATGGCTACACCTTC	CASSEGQGGNYGYTF